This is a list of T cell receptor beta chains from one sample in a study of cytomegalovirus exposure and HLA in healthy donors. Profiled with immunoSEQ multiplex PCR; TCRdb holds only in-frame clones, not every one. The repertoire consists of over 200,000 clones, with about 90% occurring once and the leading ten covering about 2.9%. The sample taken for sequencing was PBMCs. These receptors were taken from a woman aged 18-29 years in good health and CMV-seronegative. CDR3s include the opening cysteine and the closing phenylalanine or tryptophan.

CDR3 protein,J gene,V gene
CASSQLTRGEETQYF,TRBJ2-5,TRBV5-1
CASSPRGDTQYF,TRBJ2-3,TRBV7-2
CASSHRQGRGEERGELFF,TRBJ2-2,TRBV19
CASSQGFPPSKSSYNEQFF,TRBJ2-1,TRBV4-1
CSANRAYGYTF,TRBJ1-2,TRBV20-1
CSVVSRGDTEAFF,TRBJ1-1,TRBV29-1
CASSVRGLRETQYF,TRBJ2-5,TRBV6-1
CARSFSLGRSYEQYF,TRBJ2-7,TRBV5-3
CASSYRQTSVYNEQFF,TRBJ2-1,TRBV28
CASSIRGDQPQHF,TRBJ1-5,TRBV19
CASSVDGGQGAPYNEQFF,TRBJ2-1,TRBV9
CASSLGRIRGEQYF,TRBJ2-7,TRBV5-4
CAIQGQANTGELFF,TRBJ2-2,TRBV10-3
CASSPRLGYEQYF,TRBJ2-7,TRBV7-6
CASSLDRYEQYF,TRBJ2-7,TRBV5-4
CASRRDRVNYGYTF,TRBJ1-2,TRBV27
CASSYPQLIRTEAFF,TRBJ1-1,TRBV6-5
CASSARQGVDTQYF,TRBJ2-3,TRBV25-1
CASSEDRGQFYEQYF,TRBJ2-7,TRBV2
CASSYPSIAGSYYEQYF,TRBJ2-7,TRBV6-8
CASSQPTSGRPNEQFF,TRBJ2-1,TRBV13
CAISERPPTGLAAYEQYF,TRBJ2-7,TRBV10-3
CASSARTRGIHEQYF,TRBJ2-7,TRBV7-9
CASSLWVGAGNQPQHF,TRBJ1-5,TRBV28
CASSSSGRNTQYF,TRBJ2-3,TRBV5-4
CASSERGQESYGYTF,TRBJ1-2,TRBV25-1
CASITGEYSNQPQHF,TRBJ1-5,TRBV6-1
CASSSSSRTDTQYF,TRBJ2-3,TRBV27
CASRRVNYGYTF,TRBJ1-2,TRBV28
CASSYRGNTEAFF,TRBJ1-1,TRBV6-5
CASSFMTGLDGELFF,TRBJ2-2,TRBV5-1
CSAKRDIPEAFF,TRBJ1-1,TRBV29-1
CASSTTMNTEAFF,TRBJ1-1,TRBV11-2
CASSAGTGVGTNEKLFF,TRBJ1-4,TRBV2
CAWSVGLAADVVQETQYF,TRBJ2-5,TRBV30
CASSLQAGAPQETQYF,TRBJ2-5,TRBV7-8
CASSFRERETQYF,TRBJ2-5,TRBV5-1
CASSSPEDAGDFTDTQYF,TRBJ2-3,TRBV11-2
CASSPKASEKLFF,TRBJ1-4,TRBV18
CASYRATGLGDEKLFF,TRBJ1-4,TRBV7-9
CASSEGAGTYNYEQYF,TRBJ2-7,TRBV19
CASSQTGYLNEQYF,TRBJ2-7,TRBV4-1
CASSFRRGTGELFF,TRBJ2-2,TRBV11-1
CASSFPGQPDTQYF,TRBJ2-3,TRBV11-2
CASSAAGGLDTQYF,TRBJ2-3,TRBV7-3
CASSFDGSWGANVLTF,TRBJ2-6,TRBV11-2
CASSLIQGRNTEAFF,TRBJ1-1,TRBV28
CASSLTGGNTEAFF,TRBJ1-1,TRBV5-4
CASSHPASGQGIPWVGTDTQYF,TRBJ2-3,TRBV5-1
CASSSQAGTGVWSYEQYF,TRBJ2-7,TRBV5-1